A selection of T cell receptor beta chains follows, all from one sample in a study of shared clonotypes between healthy human individuals. Sequencing was performed with immunoSEQ multiplex PCR; in TCRdb, only in-frame clones are kept and a portion is missing. Here the sample spans 2,500,000 or so clones, approximately 92% being singletons. Sequencing used naive CD4+ T cells sorted from blood. These receptor sequences come from a man younger than 30 in good health. Each CDR3 is given with its conserved first and last residue. The D gene is left open where the match is weak. The size field is filled for only some rows; it gives once, few, many or a size class.

v_call: TRBV19
j_call: TRBJ2-5
d_call: .
clone_size: .
cdr3_aa: CASSNQQETQYF
cdr3_nt: TGTGCCAGTAGTAACCAACAGGAGACCCAGTACTTC

v_call: TRBV20-1
j_call: TRBJ2-5
d_call: .
clone_size: .
cdr3_aa: CSAIGWGAQYF
cdr3_nt: TGCAGTGCTATCGGATGGGGGGCCCAGTACTTC

v_call: TRBV6-5
j_call: TRBJ2-2
d_call: .
clone_size: once
cdr3_aa: CASRTYRDEAGELFF
cdr3_nt: TGTGCCAGCAGAACTTACAGGGACGAGGCCGGGGAGCTGTTTTTT

v_call: TRBV11-2
j_call: TRBJ2-7
d_call: TRBD1
clone_size: .
cdr3_aa: CASSYQAYGAGGSYEQYF
cdr3_nt: TGTGCCAGCAGTTACCAGGCCTATGGGGCAGGGGGCTCCTACGAGCAGTACTTC

v_call: TRBV5-1
j_call: TRBJ2-3
d_call: TRBD2
clone_size: .
cdr3_aa: CASSISGEADTQYF
cdr3_nt: TGCGCCAGCAGCATCAGCGGGGAAGCAGATACGCAGTATTTT

v_call: TRBV28
j_call: TRBJ1-6
d_call: TRBD1
clone_size: .
cdr3_aa: CASRFGQGYNSPLHF
cdr3_nt: TGTGCCAGCAGGTTTGGACAGGGGTATAATTCACCCCTCCACTTT

v_call: TRBV7-2
j_call: TRBJ2-1
d_call: .
clone_size: .
cdr3_aa: CASRLLPQYNEQFF
cdr3_nt: TGTGCCAGCAGGTTACTCCCCCAGTACAATGAGCAGTTCTTC

v_call: TRBV7-8
j_call: TRBJ1-2
d_call: .
clone_size: .
cdr3_aa: CASSSSQGGNYGYTF
cdr3_nt: TGTGCCAGCAGCTCTAGTCAAGGAGGAAACTATGGCTACACCTTC

v_call: TRBV6-1
j_call: TRBJ2-7
d_call: TRBD2
clone_size: .
cdr3_aa: CASSDWWGGLADSYEQYF
cdr3_nt: TGTGCCAGCAGTGATTGGTGGGGCGGACTAGCGGACTCCTACGAGCAGTACTTC

v_call: TRBV7-9
j_call: TRBJ1-5
d_call: .
clone_size: few
cdr3_aa: CASSSTGNQPQHF
cdr3_nt: TGTGCCAGCAGCTCCACAGGGAACCAGCCCCAGCATTTT

v_call: TRBV2
j_call: TRBJ1-5
d_call: .
clone_size: once
cdr3_aa: CASSEQDNQPQHF
cdr3_nt: TGTGCCAGCAGTGAACAGGACAATCAGCCCCAGCATTTT

v_call: TRBV6-6
j_call: TRBJ2-1
d_call: TRBD2
clone_size: .
cdr3_aa: CASSVLAGAYNEQFF
cdr3_nt: TGTGCCAGCAGCGTACTAGCGGGAGCTTACAATGAGCAGTTCTTC

v_call: TRBV28
j_call: TRBJ2-7
d_call: TRBD1
clone_size: .
cdr3_aa: CASSKRGTGRSYEQYF
cdr3_nt: TGTGCCAGCAGTAAAAGAGGGACAGGAAGATCCTACGAGCAGTACTTC

v_call: TRBV5-1
j_call: TRBJ2-2
d_call: TRBD2
clone_size: .
cdr3_aa: CASRASGLGTGELFF
cdr3_nt: TGCGCCAGCCGAGCCTCCGGACTAGGGACCGGGGAGCTGTTTTTT

v_call: TRBV5-5
j_call: TRBJ1-6
d_call: TRBD1
clone_size: .
cdr3_aa: CASSLGDRGSSYNSPLHF
cdr3_nt: TGTGCCAGCAGCTTGGGAGACAGGGGAAGCTCCTATAATTCACCCCTCCACTTT

v_call: TRBV2
j_call: TRBJ1-1
d_call: .
clone_size: .
cdr3_aa: CASSEQGRTEAFF
cdr3_nt: TGTGCCAGCAGTGAACAGGGGAGAACTGAAGCTTTCTTT

v_call: TRBV11-3
j_call: TRBJ2-1
d_call: TRBD2
clone_size: .
cdr3_aa: CASSPGTSDYNEQFF
cdr3_nt: TGTGCCAGCAGCCCAGGGACTAGCGACTACAATGAGCAGTTCTTC

v_call: TRBV28
j_call: TRBJ1-1
d_call: .
clone_size: .
cdr3_aa: CASSAGQNTEAFF
cdr3_nt: TGTGCCAGCAGTGCGGGCCAGAACACTGAAGCTTTCTTT

v_call: TRBV15
j_call: TRBJ2-7
d_call: .
clone_size: .
cdr3_aa: CATSRDRGGEQYF
cdr3_nt: TGTGCCACCAGCAGAGATAGGGGTGGGGAGCAGTACTTC

v_call: TRBV19
j_call: TRBJ1-1
d_call: TRBD1
clone_size: few
cdr3_aa: CASSPLPQGGAFF
cdr3_nt: TGTGCCAGTAGCCCCTTACCTCAGGGGGGAGCTTTCTTT

v_call: TRBV5-4
j_call: TRBJ2-5
d_call: .
clone_size: .
cdr3_aa: CASSSWTAETQYF
cdr3_nt: TGTGCCAGCAGCTCGTGGACGGCGGAGACCCAGTACTTC

v_call: TRBV19
j_call: TRBJ1-3
d_call: TRBD1
clone_size: .
cdr3_aa: CASRTGGSGNTIYF
cdr3_nt: TGTGCCTCGAGGACAGGGGGCTCTGGAAACACCATATATTTT

v_call: TRBV2
j_call: TRBJ2-1
d_call: .
clone_size: .
cdr3_aa: CASSKGEVEQFF
cdr3_nt: TGTGCCAGCAGTAAGGGCGAGGTTGAGCAGTTCTTC

v_call: TRBV30
j_call: TRBJ2-6
d_call: .
clone_size: .
cdr3_aa: CASEYSGANVLTF
cdr3_nt: TGTGCCTCGGAGTACTCTGGGGCCAACGTCCTGACTTTC

v_call: TRBV9
j_call: TRBJ1-3
d_call: .
clone_size: .
cdr3_aa: CASRPDVYSGNTIYF
cdr3_nt: TGTGCCAGCCGTCCCGACGTCTACTCTGGAAACACCATATATTTT

v_call: TRBV2
j_call: TRBJ2-7
d_call: TRBD1
clone_size: .
cdr3_aa: CASSGDRAKSYEQYF
cdr3_nt: TGTGCCAGCAGTGGGGACAGGGCAAAGTCCTACGAGCAGTACTTC

v_call: TRBV10-1
j_call: TRBJ2-7
d_call: TRBD1
clone_size: .
cdr3_aa: CASSENRGRYEQYF
cdr3_nt: TGCGCCAGCAGTGAGAACAGGGGGCGATACGAGCAGTACTTC

v_call: TRBV5-5
j_call: TRBJ1-5
d_call: .
clone_size: .
cdr3_aa: CASSLELNQPQHF
cdr3_nt: TGTGCCAGCAGCTTGGAACTAAATCAGCCCCAGCATTTT

v_call: TRBV7-9
j_call: TRBJ1-2
d_call: .
clone_size: .
cdr3_aa: CASSQTMVGDYGYTF
cdr3_nt: TGTGCCAGCAGCCAGACCATGGTGGGGGACTATGGCTACACCTTC

v_call: TRBV7-9
j_call: TRBJ1-1
d_call: .
clone_size: .
cdr3_aa: CASTSPGQIEAFF
cdr3_nt: TGTGCCAGCACCTCTCCCGGACAGATTGAAGCTTTCTTT

v_call: TRBV2
j_call: TRBJ2-7
d_call: TRBD2
clone_size: .
cdr3_aa: CASSAVGRVALYEQYF
cdr3_nt: TGTGCCAGCAGTGCAGTCGGGAGGGTCGCCCTCTACGAGCAGTACTTC

v_call: TRBV7-9
j_call: TRBJ2-3
d_call: TRBD2
clone_size: .
cdr3_aa: CASSLARTRDPDTQYF
cdr3_nt: TGTGCCAGCAGCTTAGCCCGGACTAGAGACCCAGATACGCAGTATTTT

v_call: TRBV28
j_call: TRBJ1-1
d_call: .
clone_size: .
cdr3_aa: CASSYWGRGAFF
cdr3_nt: TGTGCCAGCAGTTATTGGGGAAGGGGGGCTTTCTTT

v_call: TRBV19
j_call: TRBJ1-4
d_call: .
clone_size: .
cdr3_aa: CASSGQTNEKLFF
cdr3_nt: TGTGCCTCCTCGGGGCAGACTAATGAAAAACTGTTTTTT

v_call: TRBV7-9
j_call: TRBJ1-2
d_call: .
clone_size: .
cdr3_aa: CASSPTGGRRGYTF
cdr3_nt: TGTGCCAGCAGTCCGACCGGGGGACGGCGCGGCTACACCTTC

v_call: TRBV18
j_call: TRBJ1-2
d_call: TRBD1
clone_size: .
cdr3_aa: CASSPQEHRGIYGYTF
cdr3_nt: TGTGCCAGCTCACCTCAGGAGCACAGGGGCATCTATGGCTACACCTTC

v_call: TRBV10-3
j_call: TRBJ1-1
d_call: TRBD1
clone_size: .
cdr3_aa: CAISVATGSNTEAFF
cdr3_nt: TGTGCCATCAGTGTGGCGACAGGGTCTAACACTGAAGCTTTCTTT

v_call: TRBV6-1
j_call: TRBJ2-4
d_call: TRBD1
clone_size: .
cdr3_aa: CASSADRGYIQYF
cdr3_nt: TGTGCCAGCAGTGCGGACAGGGGGTACATTCAGTACTTC

v_call: TRBV7-2
j_call: TRBJ2-6
d_call: .
clone_size: .
cdr3_aa: CASALGSGANVLTF
cdr3_nt: TGTGCCAGCGCCCTGGGCTCTGGGGCCAACGTCCTGACTTTC

v_call: TRBV5-1
j_call: TRBJ2-5
d_call: .
clone_size: .
cdr3_aa: CASSFAAQETQYF
cdr3_nt: TGCGCCAGCAGCTTCGCAGCACAAGAGACCCAGTACTTC

v_call: TRBV6-1
j_call: TRBJ2-1
d_call: .
clone_size: once
cdr3_aa: CASSVERDSNEQFF
cdr3_nt: TGTGCCAGCAGCGTCGAACGGGACTCCAATGAGCAGTTCTTC

v_call: TRBV2
j_call: TRBJ1-4
d_call: .
clone_size: .
cdr3_aa: CASSEALMGEKLFF
cdr3_nt: TGTGCCAGCAGTGAAGCGCTTATGGGTGAAAAACTGTTTTTT

v_call: TRBV7-2
j_call: TRBJ2-7
d_call: TRBD2
clone_size: .
cdr3_aa: CASSLGRLAATYEQYF
cdr3_nt: TGTGCCAGCAGCTTAGGTAGACTAGCGGCCACCTACGAGCAGTACTTC

v_call: TRBV18
j_call: TRBJ2-3
d_call: TRBD2
clone_size: .
cdr3_aa: CASSPQGGEDTQYF
cdr3_nt: TGTGCCAGCTCACCACAGGGAGGGGAAGATACGCAGTATTTT

v_call: TRBV5-1
j_call: TRBJ1-1
d_call: .
clone_size: .
cdr3_aa: CASSLVPGTDTEAFF
cdr3_nt: TGCGCCAGCAGCTTGGTGCCAGGGACGGACACTGAAGCTTTCTTT

v_call: TRBV19
j_call: TRBJ2-2
d_call: .
clone_size: .
cdr3_aa: CASRNGANTGELFF
cdr3_nt: TGTGCCAGTCGCAACGGCGCGAACACCGGGGAGCTGTTTTTT